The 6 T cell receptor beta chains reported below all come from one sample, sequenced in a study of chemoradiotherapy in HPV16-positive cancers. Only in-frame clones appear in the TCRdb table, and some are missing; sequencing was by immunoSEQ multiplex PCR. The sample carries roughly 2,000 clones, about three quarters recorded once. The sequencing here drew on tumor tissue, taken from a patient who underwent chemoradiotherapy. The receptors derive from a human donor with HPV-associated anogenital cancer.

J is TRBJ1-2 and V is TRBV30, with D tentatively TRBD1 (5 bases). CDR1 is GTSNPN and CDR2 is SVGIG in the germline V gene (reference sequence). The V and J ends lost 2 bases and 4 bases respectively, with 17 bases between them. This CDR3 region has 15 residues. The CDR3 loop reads CAWSPDGGFTYGYTF. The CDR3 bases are TGTGCCTGGAGTCCCGACGGGGGGTTCACCTATGGCTACACCTTC.

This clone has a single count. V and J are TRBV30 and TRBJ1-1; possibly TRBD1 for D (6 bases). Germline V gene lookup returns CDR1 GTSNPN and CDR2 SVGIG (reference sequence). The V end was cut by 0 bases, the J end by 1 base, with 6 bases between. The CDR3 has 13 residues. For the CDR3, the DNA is TGTGCCTGGAGTGTACAGGGGAACACTGAAGCTTTCTTT. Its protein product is CAWSVQGNTEAFF.

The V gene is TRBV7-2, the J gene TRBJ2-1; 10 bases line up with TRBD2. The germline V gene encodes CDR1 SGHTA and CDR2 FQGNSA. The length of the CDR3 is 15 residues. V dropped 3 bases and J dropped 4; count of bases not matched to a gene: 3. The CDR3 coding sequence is TGTGCCAGCAGCTTGACTAGCGGGCCTTACAATGAGCAGTTCTTC. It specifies CASSLTSGPYNEQFF.

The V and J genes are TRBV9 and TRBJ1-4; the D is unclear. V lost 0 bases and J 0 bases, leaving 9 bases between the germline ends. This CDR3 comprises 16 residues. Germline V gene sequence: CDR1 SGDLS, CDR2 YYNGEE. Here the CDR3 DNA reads TGTGCCAGCAGCGTAGGTGTCGGAGCAACTAATGAAAAACTGTTTTTT. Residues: CASSVGVGATNEKLFF.

CDR3 in amino acids: CASSGLTGELFF. The CDR3 region has the DNA TGTGCCAGCAGTGGACTGACCGGGGAGCTGTTTTTT. J is TRBJ2-2 and V is TRBV28; a possible D gene is TRBD2 (5 bases). V lost 5 bases, J lost 5 bases, and 6 bases lay in between. CDR3 length: 12 amino acids. Germline CDR1 is MDHEN and CDR2 is SYDVKM. The variable domain in full, completed from reference TRBV28 and TRBJ2-2, reads DVKVTQSSRYLVKRTGEKVFLECVQDMDHENMFWYRQDPGLGLRLIYFSYDVKMKEKGDIPEGYSVSREKKERFSLILESASTNQTSMYLCASSGLTGELFFGEGSRLTVL.

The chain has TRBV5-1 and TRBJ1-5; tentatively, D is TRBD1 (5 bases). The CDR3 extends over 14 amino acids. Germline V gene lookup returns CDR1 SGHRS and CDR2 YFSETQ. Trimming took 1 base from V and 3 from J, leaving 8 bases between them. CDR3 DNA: TGCGCCAGCAGCTTGTCAGGGCCCAATCAGCCCCAGCATTTT. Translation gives CASSLSGPNQPQHF.